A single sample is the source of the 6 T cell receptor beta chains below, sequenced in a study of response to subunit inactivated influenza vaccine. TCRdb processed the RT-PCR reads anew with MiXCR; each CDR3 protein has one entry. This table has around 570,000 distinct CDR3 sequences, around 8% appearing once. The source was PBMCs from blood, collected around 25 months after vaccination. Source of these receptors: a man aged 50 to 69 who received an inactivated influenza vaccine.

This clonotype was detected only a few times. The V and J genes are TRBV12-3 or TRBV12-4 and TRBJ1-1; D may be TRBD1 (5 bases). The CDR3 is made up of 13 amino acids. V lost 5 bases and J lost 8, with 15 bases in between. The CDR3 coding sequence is TGTGCCAGCAGTCCACACCGACAGTTAGAAGCTTTCTTT. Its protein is CASSPHRQLEAFF.

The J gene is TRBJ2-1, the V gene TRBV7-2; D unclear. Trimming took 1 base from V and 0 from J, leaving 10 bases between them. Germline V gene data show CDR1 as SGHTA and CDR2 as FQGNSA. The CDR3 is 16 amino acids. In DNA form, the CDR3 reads TGTGCCAGCAGCTTAGGCCCGGCAGCCTCCTACAATGAGCAGTTCTTC. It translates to CASSLGPAASYNEQFF. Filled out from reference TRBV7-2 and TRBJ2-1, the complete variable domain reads GAGVSQSPSNKVTEKGKDVELRCDPISGHTALYWYRQSLGQGLEFLIYFQGNSAPDKSGLPSDRFSAERTGGSVSTLTIQRTQQEDSAVYLCASSLGPAASYNEQFFGPGTRLTVL.

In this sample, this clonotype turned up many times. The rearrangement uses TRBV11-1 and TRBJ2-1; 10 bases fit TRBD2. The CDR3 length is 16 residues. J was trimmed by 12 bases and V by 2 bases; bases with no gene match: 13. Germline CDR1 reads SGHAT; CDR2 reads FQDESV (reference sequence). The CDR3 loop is CASSLSFSGGAGGQFF. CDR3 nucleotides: TGTGCCAGCAGCTTAAGTTTCAGCGGGGGGGCCGGCGGGCAGTTCTTC.

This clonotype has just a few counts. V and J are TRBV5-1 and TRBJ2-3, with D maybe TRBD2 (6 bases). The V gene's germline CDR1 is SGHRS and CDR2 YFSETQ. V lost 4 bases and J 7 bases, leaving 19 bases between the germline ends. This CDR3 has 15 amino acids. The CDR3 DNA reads TGCGCCAGCAGCCCGACGACTAGTCGCGCATATACGCAGTATTTT. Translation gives CASSPTTSRAYTQYF.

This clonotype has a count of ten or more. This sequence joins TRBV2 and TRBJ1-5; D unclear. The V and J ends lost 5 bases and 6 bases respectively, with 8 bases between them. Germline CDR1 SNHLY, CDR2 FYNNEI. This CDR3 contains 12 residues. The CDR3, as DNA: TGTGCCAGCAGTCTAGACGGTCAGCCCCAGCATTTT. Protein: CASSLDGQPQHF.

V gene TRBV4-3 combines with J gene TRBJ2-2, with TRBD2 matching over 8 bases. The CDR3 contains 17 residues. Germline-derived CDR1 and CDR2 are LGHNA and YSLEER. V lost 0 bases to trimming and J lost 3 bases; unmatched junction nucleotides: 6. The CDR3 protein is CASSQDAVAGYTGELFF. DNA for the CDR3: TGCGCCAGCAGCCAAGATGCGGTAGCGGGATACACCGGGGAGCTGTTTTTT.